This T cell receptor beta chain was captured by sequencing in a study of blood T cell repertoires in COVID-19. Across the study: Spain, Italy and the United States supplied samples that represented acute and convalescent COVID-19. Sources were T cells, B-cell-depleted T cells, or PBMCs; the material itself was cDNA or gDNA.

Methods used by the authors: Nucleated cell number was recorded as an estimate derived from reference gene primer amplification. Data came from immunoSEQ multiplex PCR; TCRdb stores just in-frame clones and leaves some out. V, J and clone size are taken as reported in that table, and D and trimming were inferred from the DNA itself. The sample holds 85,000 to 130,000 clones, about 91% seen once. The CDR3 totals 18 residues. Germline V CDR1 and CDR2: SGHAT, FQNNGV. Trimming removed 5 bases from V and 1 base from J, with 18 bases in between. The chain couples TRBV11-2 to TRBJ2-6; no clear D gene. Material for sequencing was peripheral blood. The clonotype comes from a human donor in a cohort sampled during active COVID-19. The CDR3 DNA follows: TGTGCCAGCAGCCCCATCCCCGCACGAGGTTCTGGGGCCAACGTCCTGACTTTC. Protein sequence: CASSPIPARGSGANVLTF. Based on the CDR3 plus reference TRBV11-2 and TRBJ2-6, the full variable domain is EAGVAQSPRYKIIEKRQSVAFWCNPISGHATLYWYQQILGQGPKLLIQFQNNGVVDDSQLPKDRFSAERLKGVDSTLKIQPAKLEDSAVYLCASSPIPARGSGANVLTFGAGSRLTVL.